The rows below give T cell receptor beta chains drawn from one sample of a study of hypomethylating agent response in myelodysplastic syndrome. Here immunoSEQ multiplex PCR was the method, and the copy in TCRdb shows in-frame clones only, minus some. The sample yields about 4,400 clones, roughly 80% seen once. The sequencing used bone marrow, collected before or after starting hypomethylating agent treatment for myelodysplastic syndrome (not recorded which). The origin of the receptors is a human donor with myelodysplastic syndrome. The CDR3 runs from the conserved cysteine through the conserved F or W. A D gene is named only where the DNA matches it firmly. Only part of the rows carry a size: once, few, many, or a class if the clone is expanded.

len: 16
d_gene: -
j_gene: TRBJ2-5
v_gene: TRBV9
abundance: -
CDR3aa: CASSEGGLWRTETQYF
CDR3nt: TGTGCCAGCAGCGAGGGGGGCCTTTGGCGAACAGAGACCCAGTACTTC

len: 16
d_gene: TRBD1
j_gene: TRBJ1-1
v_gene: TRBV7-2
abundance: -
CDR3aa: CASSTREGAWNTEAFF
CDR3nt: TGTGCCAGCAGCACCCGGGAGGGGGCTTGGAACACTGAAGCTTTCTTT

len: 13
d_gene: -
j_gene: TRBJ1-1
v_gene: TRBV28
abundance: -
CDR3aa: CASSIDRLPGAFF
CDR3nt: TGTGCCAGCAGTATCGACAGGTTGCCTGGAGCTTTCTTT

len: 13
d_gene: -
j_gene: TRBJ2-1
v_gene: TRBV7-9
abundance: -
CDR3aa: CASSLVPQPEQFF
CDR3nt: TGTGCCAGCAGCTTAGTCCCGCAACCCGAGCAGTTCTTC

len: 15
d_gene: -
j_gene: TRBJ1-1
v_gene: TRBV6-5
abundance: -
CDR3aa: CASSYGGGIDTEAFF
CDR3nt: TGTGCCAGCAGTTACGGGGGGGGAATAGACACTGAAGCTTTCTTT

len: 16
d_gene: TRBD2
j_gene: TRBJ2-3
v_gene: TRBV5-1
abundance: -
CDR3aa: CASSLGLAGRTDTQYF
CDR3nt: TGCGCCAGCAGCTTGGGACTAGCGGGACGCACAGATACGCAGTATTTT

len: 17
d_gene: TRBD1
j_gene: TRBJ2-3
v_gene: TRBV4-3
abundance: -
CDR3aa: CASSQDTGDLWADTQYF
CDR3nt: TGCGCCAGCAGCCAAGATACAGGGGACCTTTGGGCAGATACGCAGTATTTT

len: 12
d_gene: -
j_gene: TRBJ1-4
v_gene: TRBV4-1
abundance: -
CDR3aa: CASSQGGEKLFF
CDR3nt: TGCGCCAGCAGCCAGGGGGGTGAAAAACTGTTTTTT

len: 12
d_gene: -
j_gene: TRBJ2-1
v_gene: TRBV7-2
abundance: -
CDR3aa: CASSLQYNEQFF
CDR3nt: TGTGCCAGCAGCTTACAATACAATGAGCAGTTCTTC

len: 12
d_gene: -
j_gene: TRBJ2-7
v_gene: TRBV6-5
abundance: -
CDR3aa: CASSSGGGEQYF
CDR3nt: TGTGCCAGCAGTTCAGGGGGAGGGGAGCAGTACTTC

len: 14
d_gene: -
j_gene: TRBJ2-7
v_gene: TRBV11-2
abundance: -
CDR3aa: CASSLEPGADEQYF
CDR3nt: TGTGCCAGCAGCTTAGAACCGGGGGCGGACGAGCAGTACTTC

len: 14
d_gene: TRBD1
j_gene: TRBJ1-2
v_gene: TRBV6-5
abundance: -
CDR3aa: CASSYEGQTNGYTF
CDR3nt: TGTGCCAGCAGTTACGAGGGACAGACAAATGGCTACACCTTC

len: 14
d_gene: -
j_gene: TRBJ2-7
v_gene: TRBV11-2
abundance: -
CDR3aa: CASSFPGLPYEQYF
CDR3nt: TGTGCCAGCAGCTTCCCGGGCCTTCCCTACGAGCAGTACTTC

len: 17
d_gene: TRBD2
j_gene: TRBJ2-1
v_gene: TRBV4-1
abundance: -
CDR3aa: CASSQAGLAEFYNEQFF
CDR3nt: TGCGCCAGCAGCCAAGCAGGACTAGCGGAGTTCTACAATGAGCAGTTCTTC

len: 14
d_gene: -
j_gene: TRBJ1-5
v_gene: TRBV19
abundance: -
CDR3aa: CASSKSGPGRPQHF
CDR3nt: TGTGCCAGTAGTAAGTCTGGGCCCGGGCGGCCCCAGCATTTT

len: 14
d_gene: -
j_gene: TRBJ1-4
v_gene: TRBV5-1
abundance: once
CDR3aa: CATSRGGAGEKLFF
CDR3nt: TGCGCCACCTCCCGGGGTGGTGCCGGTGAAAAACTGTTTTTT

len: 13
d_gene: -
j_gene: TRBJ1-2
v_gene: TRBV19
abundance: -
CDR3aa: CASSVEGNYGYTF
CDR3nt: TGTGCCAGTTCTGTCGAGGGGAACTATGGCTACACCTTC

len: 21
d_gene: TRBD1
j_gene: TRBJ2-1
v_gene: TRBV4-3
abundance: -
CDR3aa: CASSQDNPGTGGAGDNNEQFF
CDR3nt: TGCGCCAGCAGCCAAGACAATCCCGGGACAGGGGGCGCGGGGGATAACAATGAGCAGTTCTTC

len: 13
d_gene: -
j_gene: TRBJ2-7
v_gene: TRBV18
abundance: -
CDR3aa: CASLPLSGDEQYF
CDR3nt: TGTGCCAGCTTACCACTTTCCGGCGACGAGCAGTACTTC

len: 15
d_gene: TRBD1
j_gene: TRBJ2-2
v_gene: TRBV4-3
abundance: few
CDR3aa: CASSHGTDNTGELFF
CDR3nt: TGCGCCAGCAGCCACGGGACAGATAACACCGGGGAGCTGTTTTTT

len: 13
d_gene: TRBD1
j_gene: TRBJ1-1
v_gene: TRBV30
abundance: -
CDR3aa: CAWRQGRGTEAFF
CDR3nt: TGTGCCTGGAGACAGGGGAGAGGGACTGAAGCTTTCTTT

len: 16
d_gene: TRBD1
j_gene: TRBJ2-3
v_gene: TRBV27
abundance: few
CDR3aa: CATVNLQGADPDTQYF
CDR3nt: TGTGCCACCGTTAATTTACAGGGGGCTGACCCAGATACGCAGTATTTT

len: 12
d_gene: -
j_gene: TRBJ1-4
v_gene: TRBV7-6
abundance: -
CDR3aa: CASSLGGGILFF
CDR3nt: TGTGCCAGCAGCTTAGGGGGCGGTATACTGTTTTTT

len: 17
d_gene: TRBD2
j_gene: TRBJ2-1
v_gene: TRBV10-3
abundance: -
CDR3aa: CAISEKAGGNRDNEQFF
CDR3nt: TGTGCCATCAGTGAAAAGGCGGGGGGGAACAGGGACAATGAGCAGTTCTTC

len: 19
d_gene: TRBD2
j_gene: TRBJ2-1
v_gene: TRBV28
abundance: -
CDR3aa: CASSLRMARGGRGYNEQFF
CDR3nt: TGTGCCAGCAGTTTAAGGATGGCTAGGGGCGGGAGGGGATACAATGAGCAGTTCTTC

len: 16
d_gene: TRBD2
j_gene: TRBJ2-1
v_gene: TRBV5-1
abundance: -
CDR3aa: CASRLGLAGVDNEQFF
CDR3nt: TGCGCCAGCAGATTGGGACTAGCGGGTGTAGACAATGAGCAGTTCTTC

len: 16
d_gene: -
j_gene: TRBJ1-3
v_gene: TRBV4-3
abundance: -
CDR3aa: CASSQDGADSGNTIYF
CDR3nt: TGCGCCAGCAGCCAAGATGGAGCGGACTCTGGAAACACCATATATTTT

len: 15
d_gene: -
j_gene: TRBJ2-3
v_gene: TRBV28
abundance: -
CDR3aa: CASSPVGGWADTQYF
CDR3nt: TGTGCCAGCAGTCCTGTAGGAGGGTGGGCAGATACGCAGTATTTT

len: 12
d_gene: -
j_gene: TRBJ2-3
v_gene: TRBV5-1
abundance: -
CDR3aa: CASSSTRGTQYF
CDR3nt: TGCGCCAGCAGTTCCACCCGCGGTACGCAGTATTTT

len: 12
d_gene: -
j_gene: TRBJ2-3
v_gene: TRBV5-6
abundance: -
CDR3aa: CASSLSTDTQYF
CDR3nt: TGTGCCAGCAGCTTATCCACAGATACGCAGTATTTT

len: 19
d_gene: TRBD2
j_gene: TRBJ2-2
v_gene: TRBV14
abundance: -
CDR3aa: CASSPRRAGGPSNTGELFF
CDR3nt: TGTGCCAGCAGCCCACGGCGAGCGGGAGGGCCCTCGAACACCGGGGAGCTGTTTTTT

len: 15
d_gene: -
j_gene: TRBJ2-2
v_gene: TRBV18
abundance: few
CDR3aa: CASSPGRGGTGELFF
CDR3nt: TGTGCCAGCTCACCAGGCAGGGGAGGAACCGGGGAGCTGTTTTTT

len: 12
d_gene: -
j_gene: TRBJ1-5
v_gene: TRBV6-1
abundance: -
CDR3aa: CASSTRNQPQHF
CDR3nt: TGTGCCAGCAGTACTCGCAATCAGCCCCAGCATTTT

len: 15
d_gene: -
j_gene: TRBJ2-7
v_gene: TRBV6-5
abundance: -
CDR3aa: CASKIGGGLPYEQYF
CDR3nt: TGTGCCAGCAAAATCGGGGGCGGCTTGCCTTACGAGCAGTACTTC

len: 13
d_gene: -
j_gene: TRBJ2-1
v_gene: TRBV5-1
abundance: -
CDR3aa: CASSDGLLGEQFF
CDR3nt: TGCGCCAGCAGCGACGGACTGCTCGGTGAGCAGTTCTTC

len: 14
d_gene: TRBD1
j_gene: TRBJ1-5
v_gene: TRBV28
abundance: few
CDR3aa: CASSKDRGEQPQHF
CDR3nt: TGTGCCAGCAGTAAGGACAGGGGTGAGCAGCCCCAGCATTTT

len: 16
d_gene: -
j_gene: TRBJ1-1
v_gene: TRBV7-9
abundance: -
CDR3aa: CASSPAGIGTNTEAFF
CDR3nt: TGTGCCAGCAGCCCCGCCGGGATAGGGACGAACACTGAAGCTTTCTTT

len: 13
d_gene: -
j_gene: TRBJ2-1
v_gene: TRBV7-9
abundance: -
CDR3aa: CASREGGNNEQFF
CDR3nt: TGTGCCAGCAGAGAGGGTGGGAACAATGAGCAGTTCTTC

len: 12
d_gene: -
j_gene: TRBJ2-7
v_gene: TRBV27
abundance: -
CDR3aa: CASSLRGLEQYF
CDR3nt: TGTGCCAGCAGTTTACGGGGGCTCGAGCAGTACTTC

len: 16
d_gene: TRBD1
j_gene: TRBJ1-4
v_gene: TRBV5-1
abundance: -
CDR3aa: CASSSTGQGANEKLFF
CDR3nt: TGCGCCAGCAGCTCGACAGGACAGGGGGCGAATGAAAAACTGTTTTTT

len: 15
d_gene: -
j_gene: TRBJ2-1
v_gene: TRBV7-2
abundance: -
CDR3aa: CASSLRKGAYNEQFF
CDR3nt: TGTGCCAGCAGCTTAAGGAAGGGGGCCTACAATGAGCAGTTCTTC

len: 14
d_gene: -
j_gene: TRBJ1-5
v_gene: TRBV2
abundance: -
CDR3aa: CASSEISGNQPQHF
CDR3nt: TGTGCCAGCAGTGAAATATCGGGGAATCAGCCCCAGCATTTT

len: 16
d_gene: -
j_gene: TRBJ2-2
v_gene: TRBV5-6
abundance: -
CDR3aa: CASSRVGQERAGELFF
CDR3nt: TGTGCCAGCAGCCGCGTAGGCCAAGAGAGGGCCGGGGAGCTGTTTTTT

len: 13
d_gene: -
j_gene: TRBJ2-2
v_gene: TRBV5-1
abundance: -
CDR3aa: CASSRDFTGELFF
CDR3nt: TGCGCCAGCAGCCGGGACTTCACCGGGGAGCTGTTTTTT

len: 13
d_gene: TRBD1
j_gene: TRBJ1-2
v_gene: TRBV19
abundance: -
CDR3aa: CASSRDRGLGYTF
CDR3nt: TGTGCCAGTAGTAGGGACAGGGGACTTGGCTACACCTTC

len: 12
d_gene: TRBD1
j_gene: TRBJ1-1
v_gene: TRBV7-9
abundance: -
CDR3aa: CASTQGGAEAFF
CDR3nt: TGTGCCAGCACCCAGGGGGGGGCTGAAGCTTTCTTT

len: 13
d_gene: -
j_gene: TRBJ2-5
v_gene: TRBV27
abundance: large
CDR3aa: CASSLSIIETQYF
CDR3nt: TGTGCCAGCAGTTTATCCATCATTGAGACCCAGTACTTC

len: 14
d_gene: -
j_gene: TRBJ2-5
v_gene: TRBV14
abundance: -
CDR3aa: CASSQAKKTQTQYF
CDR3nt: TGTGCCAGCAGCCAAGCTAAGAAAACCCAGACCCAGTACTTC

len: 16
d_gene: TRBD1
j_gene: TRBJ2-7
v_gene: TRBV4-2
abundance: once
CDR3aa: CASSPDPGQGAYEQYF
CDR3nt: TGTGCCAGCAGCCCCGATCCGGGACAGGGGGCCTACGAGCAGTACTTC

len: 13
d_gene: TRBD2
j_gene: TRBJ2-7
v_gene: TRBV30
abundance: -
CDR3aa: CACGLAGPGEQYF
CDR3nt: TGTGCCTGCGGACTAGCGGGACCTGGCGAGCAGTACTTC

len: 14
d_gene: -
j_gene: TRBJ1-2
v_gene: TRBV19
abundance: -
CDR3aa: CASSPGSPIYGYTF
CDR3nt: TGTGCCAGTAGTCCCGGGTCGCCAATCTATGGCTACACCTTC

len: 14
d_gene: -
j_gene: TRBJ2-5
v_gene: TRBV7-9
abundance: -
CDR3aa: CASSLGGAQETQYF
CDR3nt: TGTGCCAGCAGCTTAGGCGGAGCCCAAGAGACCCAGTACTTC

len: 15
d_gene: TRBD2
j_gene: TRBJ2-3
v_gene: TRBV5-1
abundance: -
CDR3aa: CASRAGTSGSNTQYF
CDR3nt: TGCGCCAGCAGGGCCGGGACTAGCGGGAGTAATACGCAGTATTTT

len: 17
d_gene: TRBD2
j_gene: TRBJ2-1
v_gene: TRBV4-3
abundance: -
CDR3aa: CASSQVEREGLRGEQFF
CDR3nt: TGCGCCAGCAGCCAAGTGGAGCGGGAGGGCCTCAGGGGTGAGCAGTTCTTC

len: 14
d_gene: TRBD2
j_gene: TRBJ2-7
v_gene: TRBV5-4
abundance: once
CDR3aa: CASSLSGSSYEQYF
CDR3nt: TGTGCCAGCAGCTTGAGCGGGAGCTCCTACGAGCAGTACTTC